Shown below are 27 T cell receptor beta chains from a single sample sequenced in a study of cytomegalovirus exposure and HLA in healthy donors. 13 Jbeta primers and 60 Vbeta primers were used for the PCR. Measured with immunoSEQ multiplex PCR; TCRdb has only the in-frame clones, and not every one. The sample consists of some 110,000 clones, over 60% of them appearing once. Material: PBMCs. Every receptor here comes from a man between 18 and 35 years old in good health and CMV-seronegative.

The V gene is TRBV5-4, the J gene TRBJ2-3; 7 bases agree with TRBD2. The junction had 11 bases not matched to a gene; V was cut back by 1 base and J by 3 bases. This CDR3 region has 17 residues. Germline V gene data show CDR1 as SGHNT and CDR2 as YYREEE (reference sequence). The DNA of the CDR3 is TGTGCCAGCAGCTTGACCCCACTAGCGATTGGTACAGATACGCAGTATTTT. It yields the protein CASSLTPLAIGTDTQYF.

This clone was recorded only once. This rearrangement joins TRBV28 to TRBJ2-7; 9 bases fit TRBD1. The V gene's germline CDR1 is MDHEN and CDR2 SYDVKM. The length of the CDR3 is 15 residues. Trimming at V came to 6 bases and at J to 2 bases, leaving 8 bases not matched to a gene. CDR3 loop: CASRPTGGVTYEQYF. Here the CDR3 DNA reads TGTGCCAGCAGACCGACAGGGGGGGTAACCTACGAGCAGTACTTC.

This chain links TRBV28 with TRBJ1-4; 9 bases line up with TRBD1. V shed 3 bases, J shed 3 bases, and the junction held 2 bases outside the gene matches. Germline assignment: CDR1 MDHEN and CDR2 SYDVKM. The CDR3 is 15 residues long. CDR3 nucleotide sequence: TGTGCCAGCAGTTTGGGACAGGGAGCTAATGAAAAACTGTTTTTT. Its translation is CASSLGQGANEKLFF.

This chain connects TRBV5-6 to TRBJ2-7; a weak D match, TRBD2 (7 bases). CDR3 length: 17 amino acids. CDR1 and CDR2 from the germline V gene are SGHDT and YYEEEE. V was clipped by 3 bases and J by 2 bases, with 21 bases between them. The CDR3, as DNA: TGTGCCAGCAGCTACGGGACTGCGGGGGCGCTAACCTACGAGCAGTACTTC. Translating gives CASSYGTAGALTYEQYF. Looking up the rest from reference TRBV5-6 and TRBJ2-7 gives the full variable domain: DAGVTQSPTHLIKTRGQQVTLRCSPKSGHDTVSWYQQALGQGPQFIFQYYEEEERQRGNFPDRFSGHQFPNYSSELNVNALLLGDSALYLCASSYGTAGALTYEQYFGPGTRLTVT.

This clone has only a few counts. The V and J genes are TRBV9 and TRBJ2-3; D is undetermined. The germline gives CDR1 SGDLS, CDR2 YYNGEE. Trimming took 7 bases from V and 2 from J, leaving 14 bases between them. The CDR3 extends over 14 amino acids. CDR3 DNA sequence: TGTGCCAGCTCGAGCAGAGGATCCACAGATACGCAGTATTTT. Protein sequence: CASSSRGSTDTQYF.

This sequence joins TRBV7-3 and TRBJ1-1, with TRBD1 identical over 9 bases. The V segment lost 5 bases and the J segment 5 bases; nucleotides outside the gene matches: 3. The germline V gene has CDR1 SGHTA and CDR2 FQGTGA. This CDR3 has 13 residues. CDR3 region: CASSGTGYTEAFF. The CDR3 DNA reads TGTGCCAGCAGCGGGACAGGGTATACTGAAGCTTTCTTT.

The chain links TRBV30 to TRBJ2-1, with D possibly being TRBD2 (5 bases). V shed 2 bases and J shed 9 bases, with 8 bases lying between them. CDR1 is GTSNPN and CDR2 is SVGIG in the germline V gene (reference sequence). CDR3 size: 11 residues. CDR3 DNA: TGTGCCTGGAGTACCGGAGGTGAGCAGTTCTTC. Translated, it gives CAWSTGGEQFF. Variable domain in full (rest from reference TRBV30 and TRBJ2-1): SQTIHQWPATLVQPVGSPLSLECTVEGTSNPNLYWYRQAAGRGLQLLFYSVGIGQISSEVPQNLSASRPQDRQFILSSKKLLLSDSGFYLCAWSTGGEQFFGPGTRLTVL.

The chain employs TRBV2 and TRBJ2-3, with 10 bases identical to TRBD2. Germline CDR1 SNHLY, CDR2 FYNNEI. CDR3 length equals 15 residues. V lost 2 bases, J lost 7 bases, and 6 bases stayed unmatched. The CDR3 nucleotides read TGTGCCAGCAGTGAAATTAGCGGGGGGTCAAATACGCAGTATTTT. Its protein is CASSEISGGSNTQYF.

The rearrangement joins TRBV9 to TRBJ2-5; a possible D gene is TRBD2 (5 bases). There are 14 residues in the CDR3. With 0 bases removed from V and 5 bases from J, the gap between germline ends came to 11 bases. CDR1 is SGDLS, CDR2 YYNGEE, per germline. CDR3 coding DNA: TGTGCCAGCAGCGTAGATCCTAGCCGGGAGACCCAGTACTTC. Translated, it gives CASSVDPSRETQYF.

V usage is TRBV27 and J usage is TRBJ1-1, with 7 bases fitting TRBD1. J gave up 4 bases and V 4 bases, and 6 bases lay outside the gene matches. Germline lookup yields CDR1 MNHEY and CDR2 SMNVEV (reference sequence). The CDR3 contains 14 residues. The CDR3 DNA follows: TGTGCCAGCAGTTACCTAAACAGGGGCACTGAAGCTTTCTTT. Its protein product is CASSYLNRGTEAFF.

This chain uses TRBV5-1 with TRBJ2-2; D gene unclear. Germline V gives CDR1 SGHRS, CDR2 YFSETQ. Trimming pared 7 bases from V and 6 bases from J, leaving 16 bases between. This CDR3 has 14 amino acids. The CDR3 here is CASSIGRQAGELFF. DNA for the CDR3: TGCGCCAGCTCGATAGGCAGGCAGGCCGGGGAGCTGTTTTTT.

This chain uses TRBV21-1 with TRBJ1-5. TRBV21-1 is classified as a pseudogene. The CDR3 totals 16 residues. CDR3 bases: TGTGCCAGCTTACCCGGGGAAGGAGAACCAAATCAGCCCCAGCATTTT. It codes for CASLPGEGEPNQPQHF.

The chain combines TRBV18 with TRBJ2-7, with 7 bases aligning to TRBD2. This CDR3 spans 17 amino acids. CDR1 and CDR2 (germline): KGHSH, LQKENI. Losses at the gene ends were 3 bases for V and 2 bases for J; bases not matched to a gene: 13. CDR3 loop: CASSPGSRGSQAYEQYF. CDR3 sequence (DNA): TGTGCCAGCTCACCGGGCAGTCGCGGGAGCCAAGCCTACGAGCAGTACTTC.

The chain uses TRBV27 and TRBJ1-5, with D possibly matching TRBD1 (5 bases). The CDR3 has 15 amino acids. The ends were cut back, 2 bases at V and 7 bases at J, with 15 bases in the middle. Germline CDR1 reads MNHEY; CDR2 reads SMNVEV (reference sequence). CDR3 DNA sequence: TGTGCCAGCAGTTTAGAAGGGGCCGCCGGACAGCCCCAGCATTTT. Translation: CASSLEGAAGQPQHF.

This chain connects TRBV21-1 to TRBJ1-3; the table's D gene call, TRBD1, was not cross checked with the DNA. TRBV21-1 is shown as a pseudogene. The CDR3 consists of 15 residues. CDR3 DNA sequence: TGTGCCAGCAGAGTACAGGGGGCCTCTGGAAACACCATATATTTT. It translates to CASRVQGASGNTIYF.

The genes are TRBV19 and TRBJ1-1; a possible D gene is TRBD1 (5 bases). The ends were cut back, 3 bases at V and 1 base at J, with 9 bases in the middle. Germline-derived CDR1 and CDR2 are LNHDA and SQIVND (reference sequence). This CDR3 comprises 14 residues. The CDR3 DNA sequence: TGTGCCAGTAGTATCAAGGGGCCGAACACTGAAGCTTTCTTT. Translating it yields CASSIKGPNTEAFF.

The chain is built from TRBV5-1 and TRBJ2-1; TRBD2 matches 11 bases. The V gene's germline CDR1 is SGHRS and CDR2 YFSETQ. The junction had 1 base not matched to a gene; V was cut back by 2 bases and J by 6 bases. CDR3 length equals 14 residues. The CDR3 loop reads CASSFTSGSNEQFF. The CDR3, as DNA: TGCGCCAGCAGCTTCACTAGCGGGAGCAATGAGCAGTTCTTC.

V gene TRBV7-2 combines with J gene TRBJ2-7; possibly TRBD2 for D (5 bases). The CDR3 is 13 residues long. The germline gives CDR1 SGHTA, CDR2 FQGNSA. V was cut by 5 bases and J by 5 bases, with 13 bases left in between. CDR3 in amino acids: CASSLSGNHEQYF. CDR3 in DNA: TGTGCCAGCAGCCTTTCGGGGAACCACGAGCAGTACTTC.

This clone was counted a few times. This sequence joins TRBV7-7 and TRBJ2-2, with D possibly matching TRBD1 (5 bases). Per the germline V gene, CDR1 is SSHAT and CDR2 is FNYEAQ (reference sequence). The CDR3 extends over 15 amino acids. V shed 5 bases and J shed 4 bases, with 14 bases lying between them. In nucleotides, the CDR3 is TGTGCCAGCAGCGCAGATGCAGGGTCCACCGGGGAGCTGTTTTTT. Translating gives CASSADAGSTGELFF.

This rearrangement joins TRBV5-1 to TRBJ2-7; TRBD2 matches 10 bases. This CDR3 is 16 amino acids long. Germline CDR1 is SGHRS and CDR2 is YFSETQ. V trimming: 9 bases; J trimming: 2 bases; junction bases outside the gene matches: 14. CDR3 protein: CATLRDGLAVTYEQYF. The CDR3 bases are TGCGCCACCCTTAGGGATGGACTAGCGGTTACCTACGAGCAGTACTTC.

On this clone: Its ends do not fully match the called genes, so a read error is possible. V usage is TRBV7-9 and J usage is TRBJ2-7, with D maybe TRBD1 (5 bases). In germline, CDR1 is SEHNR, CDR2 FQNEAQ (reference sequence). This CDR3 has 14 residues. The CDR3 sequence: CSSSNLGQSYEQYF. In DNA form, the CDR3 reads TGTTCCAGCAGCAATCTCGGACAATCCTACGAGCAGTACTTC.

The CDR3 DNA follows: TGTGCCAGCAGTGCCGGGGGGCGTGAGCAGTTCTTC. As protein: CASSAGGREQFF. The V and J genes are TRBV6-4 and TRBJ2-1; a possible D gene is TRBD2 (7 bases). The V end lost 4 bases, the J end lost 9 bases, and 10 bases lay between the germline ends. Germline values: CDR1 MRHNA, CDR2 SNTAGT. This CDR3 has 12 amino acids.

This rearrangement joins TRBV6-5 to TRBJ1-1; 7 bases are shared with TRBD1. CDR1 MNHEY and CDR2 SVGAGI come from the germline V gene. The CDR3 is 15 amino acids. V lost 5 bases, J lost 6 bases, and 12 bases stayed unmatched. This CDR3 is CASSQTDRVSAEAFF. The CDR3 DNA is TGTGCCAGCAGTCAAACTGACAGGGTCAGTGCTGAAGCTTTCTTT.

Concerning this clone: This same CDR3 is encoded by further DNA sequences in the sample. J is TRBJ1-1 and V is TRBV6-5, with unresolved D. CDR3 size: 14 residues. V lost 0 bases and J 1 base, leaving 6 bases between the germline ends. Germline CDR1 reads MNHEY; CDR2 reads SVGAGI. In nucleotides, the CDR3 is TGTGCCAGCAGTTACTCGGCCGAGAACACTGAAGCTTTCTTT. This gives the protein CASSYSAENTEAFF.

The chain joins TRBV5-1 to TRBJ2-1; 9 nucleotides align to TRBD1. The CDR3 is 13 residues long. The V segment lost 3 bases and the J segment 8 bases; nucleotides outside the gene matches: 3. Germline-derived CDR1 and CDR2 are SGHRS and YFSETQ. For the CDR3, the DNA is TGCGCCAGCAGCTGGGACAGGGCCGATGAGCAGTTCTTC. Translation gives CASSWDRADEQFF.

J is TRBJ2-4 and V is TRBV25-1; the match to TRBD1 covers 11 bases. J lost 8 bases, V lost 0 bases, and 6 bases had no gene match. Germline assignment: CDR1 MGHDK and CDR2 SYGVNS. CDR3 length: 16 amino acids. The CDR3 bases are TGTGCCAGCAGTGAATATCGGACAGGGGGCTTGGACATTCAGTACTTC. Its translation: CASSEYRTGGLDIQYF.

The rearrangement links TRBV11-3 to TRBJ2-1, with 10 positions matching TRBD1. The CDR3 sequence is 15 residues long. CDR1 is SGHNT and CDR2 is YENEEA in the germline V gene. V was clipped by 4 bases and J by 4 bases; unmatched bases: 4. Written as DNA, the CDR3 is TGTGCCAGCAGCTCCGGGACAGGGGCGTACAATGAGCAGTTCTTC. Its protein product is CASSSGTGAYNEQFF.